Here is one T cell receptor beta chain with its context. Its target antigen remains unknown. Base qualities are not recorded, but no much larger clone differs from it by a single base. The data originate from a study of OX40 agonist ivuxolimab in advanced cancers. Concerning the study at large: Ivuxolimab was an agonistic, fully human IgG2 monoclonal antibody directed against OX40 (CD134), a costimulatory receptor. Prior anti-PD-1, anti-PD-L1 or anti-CTLA-4 therapy was permitted, and 30% to 45% of dose-escalation patients had received checkpoint inhibitors. Partial responses occurred in three dose-escalation patients, of whom one had hepatocellular carcinoma and two had cutaneous melanoma. Intravenous ivuxolimab was administered to patients every 2 weeks at six dose levels: 0.01, 0.1, 0.3, 1.5, 3 and 10 mg/kg. Peripheral TCRbeta sequencing was intended to test whether TCR sequence diversity was altered and clonal T-cell expansion was caused by ivuxolimab. The paper covers the monotherapy dose-escalation part of the phase I ivuxolimab trial, which included N of about 56 patients. Of the approximately 50 dose-escalation patients, hepatocellular carcinoma was present in some 19, melanoma in around 15, renal cell carcinoma in 9 and head and neck cancer in 9. In the dose-escalation cohort, 82.7% of patients were male, and the mean age was around 60 years, with a range of about 23 to 80.

Study-wide findings and limitations: Low levels of normalized T-cell clonal expansion were also seen in some nonresponding patients. In the 0.1-3.0 mg/kg groups, partial responders had among the lowest normalized peripheral clonal expansion, particularly in CD8+ T cells. After ivuxolimab, more expanded clones were found on average in CD8+ T cells than in CD4+ T cells. At doses of 0.1 to 3.0 mg/kg, clonal expansion of both CD4+ and CD8+ blood T cells was observed from baseline to week 6. The antigen specificity of the clonally expanded peripheral T cells was not determined.

Patients with autoimmune disease history or receiving systemic immunosuppression were excluded from the trial. In every dose cohort, peripheral blood was drawn for TCR sequencing at baseline, cycle 4 day 1, and cycle 7 day 1. Samples came from an open-label, multicenter, first-in-human phase I dose-escalation trial of ivuxolimab. Adults with locally advanced or metastatic melanoma, renal cell, hepatocellular, or head and neck squamous cell carcinoma were enrolled in the trial. Before TCR sequencing, CD4+ and CD8+ T cells were separately sorted from peripheral blood. The germline V gene gives CDR1 as SGDLS and CDR2 as YYNGEE. V loses 4 bases of germline sequence and J loses 3 bases, and the interval between the two ends is 14 bases. The CDR3 numbers 14 residues from cysteine through phenylalanine. Of the read, only the CDR3 DNA is kept; its 42 bases are in frame from base 1. Genomic DNA was extracted from sorted cells for sequencing of the TCRbeta CDR3 region. TCRbeta CDR3 regions were sequenced using the immunoSEQ Assay. TCRdb retrieved this table from immuneACCESS and kept in-frame rearrangements only. Not all clones are present; in checked studies, unresolved V genes account for under half, and no reason is known for the remainder. The table for this sample lists 45,000 or so clones; 70% to 90% of them were counted only once. The top ten clonotypes cover around 20% of the sample.

This receptor chain uses TRBV9 and TRBJ2-7; 6 matching bases give a weak D call of TRBD2. The origin of this receptor is an adult with an advanced solid tumor such as melanoma, head and neck, liver or kidney cancer. The sequencing here drew on CD4+ or CD8+ T cells sorted from blood, taken in a trial of the OX40 agonist ivuxolimab. The sequence in DNA is TGTGCCAGCAGCCCTCCCGGGAGCCACTACGAGCAGTACTTC. The translation is CASSPPGSHYEQYF. Reference TRBV9 and TRBJ2-7 proteins supply the regions before and after the CDR3; the full variable domain is: DSGVTQTPKHLITATGQRVTLRCSPRSGDLSVYWYQQSLDQGLQFLIQYYNGEERAKGNILERFSAQQFPDLHSELNLSSLELGDSALYFCASSPPGSHYEQYFGPGTRLTVT.